This passage covers 22 T cell receptor beta chains from one sample sequenced in a study of blood T cells in healthy people across ages. PCR was performed a second time for about 7 to 12 cycles using a sample-barcoded 5' primer and a J-beta primer mix. TCRdb used MiXCR to reprocess the 5' RACE reads, holding one entry per CDR3 protein. The top ten hold over 40% of the sample, which has approximately 360,000 distinct CDR3 sequences, roughly half seen once. The sequencing input was blood. These receptor sequences come from a man aged 60 to 75 in good health.

This clonotype showed up just a few times. The chain recombines TRBV15 with TRBJ2-2, with 12 positions matching TRBD1. Per germline, CDR1 LNHNV and CDR2 YYDKDF (reference sequence). Trimming at V came to 4 bases and at J to 8 bases, leaving 5 bases not matched to a gene. The CDR3 runs to 15 residues. CDR3 sequence reads: CATSMGQGAIGELFF. CDR3 coding DNA: TGTGCCACCAGCATGGGACAGGGGGCTATTGGGGAGCTGTTTTTT.

This clonotype was counted only a few times. The genes are TRBV12-3 or TRBV12-4 and TRBJ1-5, with D maybe TRBD1 (5 bases). Trimming took off 5 bases at V and 0 bases at J, with 20 bases between the two ends. This CDR3 spans 18 amino acids. CDR3 bases: TGTGCCAGCAGTCCCCTCGGGGGTAGCCTATATAGCAATCAGCCCCAGCATTTT. This translates into CASSPLGGSLYSNQPQHF.

About this clonotype: Just one base apart from a much larger clone, this may be a read error. This chain connects TRBV29-1 to TRBJ2-3; D not certain. Trimming shortened V by 3 bases and J by 5 bases, and 3 bases separated the two germline ends. Germline CDR1 reads SQVTM; CDR2 reads ANQGSEA. The CDR3 spans 10 residues. CDR3 sequence: CSVDQDTQYF. CDR3 DNA sequence: TGCAGCGTTGATCAAGATACGCAGTATTTT.

In its sample, this clonotype was seen a few times. The chain has TRBV12-3 or TRBV12-4 and TRBJ2-5; D is perhaps TRBD2 (6 bases). V lost 5 bases and J 2 bases, leaving 9 bases between the germline ends. The CDR3 has 13 residues. This chain's CDR3 is CASSGRLQETQYF. The CDR3 bases are TGTGCCAGCAGTGGGAGGCTGCAAGAGACCCAGTACTTC.

CDR3 DNA: TGTGCCAGCAGTTACCCACTTACCGGGTCCCCAGGAGAGCAGTACTTC. It translates to CASSYPLTGSPGEQYF. V usage is TRBV6-2 or TRBV6-3 and J usage is TRBJ2-7, with D unclear. CDR3 length: 16 residues. Germline V lookup: CDR1 MNHEY, CDR2 SVGEGT. V lost 2 bases and J lost 7, with 21 bases in between.

This clonotype was picked up a small number of times. The V and J genes are TRBV5-1 and TRBJ2-2; D assignment may be TRBD1 or TRBD2 (6 bases each). Germline V lookup: CDR1 SGHRS, CDR2 YFSETQ. This CDR3 is built from 16 residues. V lost 4 bases and J lost 3, with 16 bases in between. CDR3 coding DNA: TGCGCCAGCAGCAGCGGTTCAGGGGAGGACACCGGGGAGCTGTTTTTT. Amino acids: CASSSGSGEDTGELFF.

This clonotype was found many times. V gene TRBV27 combines with J gene TRBJ1-2; D is uncertain. The CDR3 has 13 amino acids. Trimming cost V 8 bases and J 6 bases, with 16 bases left between them. Per germline, CDR1 MNHEY and CDR2 SMNVEV (reference sequence). The CDR3 region is CASGPGWVDGYTF. Here the CDR3 DNA reads TGTGCCAGCGGCCCCGGTTGGGTCGATGGCTACACCTTC.

This clonotype showed up many times. The V and J genes are TRBV9 and TRBJ2-7, with TRBD2 identical over 13 bases. The CDR3 extends over 15 amino acids. Germline assignment: CDR1 SGDLS and CDR2 YYNGEE. Losses at the gene ends were 4 bases for V and 4 bases for J; bases not matched to a gene: 5. The DNA of the CDR3 is TGTGCCAGCAGCCCACGGACTAGCGGGGGTTACGAGCAGTACTTC. This gives the protein CASSPRTSGGYEQYF.

This clonotype was counted many times. This sequence joins TRBV20-1 and TRBJ2-2; 9 bases are a match to TRBD2. The CDR3 length is 14 residues. Germline V lookup: CDR1 DFQATT, CDR2 SNEGSKA (reference sequence). Unmatched junction bases numbered 2, after V lost 6 bases and J lost 0 bases. CDR3 in amino acids: CSAASGTNTGELFF. The CDR3, as DNA: TGCAGTGCAGCTAGCGGGACGAACACCGGGGAGCTGTTTTTT.

This clonotype was seen a handful of times. The chain is built from TRBV28 and TRBJ1-2; 8 nucleotides align to TRBD1. The CDR3 runs to 17 residues. J lost 0 bases, V lost 3 bases, and 9 bases had no gene match. Germline V lookup: CDR1 MDHEN, CDR2 SYDVKM. As DNA, the CDR3 is TGTGCCAGCAGTTTGGCGGGGACAGGCTTAGCTAACTATGGCTACACCTTC. Protein sequence: CASSLAGTGLANYGYTF.

The DNA for the CDR3 is TGTGCCAGCAGCTTAGGTATTAGCGGGAGCTCCTACAATGAGCAGTTCTTC. Its protein product is CASSLGISGSSYNEQFF. The chain combines TRBV7-2 with TRBJ2-1; the match to TRBD2 covers 9 bases. The CDR3 length is 17 residues. Germline V lookup: CDR1 SGHTA, CDR2 FQGNSA. The junction had 4 bases not matched to a gene; V was cut back by 1 base and J by 0 bases. The full variable domain, completed using reference TRBV7-2 and TRBJ2-1, is GAGVSQSPSNKVTEKGKDVELRCDPISGHTALYWYRQSLGQGLEFLIYFQGNSAPDKSGLPSDRFSAERTGGSVSTLTIQRTQQEDSAVYLCASSLGISGSSYNEQFFGPGTRLTVL.

This chain connects TRBV2 to TRBJ2-3, with TRBD2 as a possible D gene (5 bases). The V and J ends lost 7 bases and 1 base respectively, with 12 bases between them. The CDR3 contains 14 residues. Germline CDR1 and CDR2: SNHLY and FYNNEI. Written as DNA, the CDR3 is TGTGCCAGCAATAGACTAACCCGCACAGATACGCAGTATTTT. Amino acids: CASNRLTRTDTQYF.

This clonotype has just a few counts. The chain links TRBV15 to TRBJ2-4; 10 bases fit TRBD1. The J call may be in error: the DNA end matches TRBJ2-7 better. The germline gives CDR1 LNHNV, CDR2 YYDKDF (reference sequence). The CDR3 covers 15 residues. Written as DNA, the CDR3 is TGTGCCACCAGTCACCCGGGACAGGGGCCCTACGAGCAGTACTTC. Protein product: CATSHPGQGPYEQYF.

V gene TRBV28 combines with J gene TRBJ2-7; D call uncertain. The ends were cut back, 6 bases at V and 0 bases at J, with 18 bases in the middle. Germline CDR1 MDHEN, CDR2 SYDVKM. The CDR3 is made up of 16 amino acids. CDR3: CASSLRPGTSSYEQYF. CDR3 nucleotide sequence: TGTGCCAGCAGCTTGAGGCCCGGAACAAGCTCCTACGAGCAGTACTTC.

This clonotype has ten or more counts. This chain connects TRBV3-1 to TRBJ2-7; D tentatively fits TRBD1 or TRBD2 (5 bases each). Per the germline V gene, CDR1 is LGHDT and CDR2 is YNNKEL (reference sequence). The CDR3 runs to 15 residues. The V end was cut by 4 bases, the J end by 3 bases, with 16 bases between. The CDR3 here is CASSLGPLPFYEQYF. As DNA, the CDR3 is TGTGCCAGCAGCCTGGGACCCCTTCCCTTCTACGAGCAGTACTTC.

Note on this clonotype: A junction boundary mismatches the germline segment, possibly from a read error. V and J are TRBV6-5 and TRBJ2-5; 8 positions match TRBD1. Germline V gene data show CDR1 as MNHEY and CDR2 as SVGAGI. This CDR3 is 14 amino acids long. CDR3 loop: CASSRTGNQKTQDF. CDR3 bases: TGTGCCAGCAGCCGGACAGGGAACCAAAAGACCCAGGACTTC.

This chain joins TRBV7-3 and TRBJ1-2; D perhaps matches TRBD1 (6 bases). The CDR3 consists of 14 residues. Germline values: CDR1 SGHTA, CDR2 FQGTGA. The V end lost 5 bases, the J end lost 8 bases, and 18 bases lay between the germline ends. The DNA for the CDR3 is TGTGCCAGCAGCAATCCTGATAACAGGGAGGGCTACACCTTC. Residues: CASSNPDNREGYTF.

The V call is TRBV3-1, the J call TRBJ2-5; D not certain. Looked up from germline, CDR1 is LGHDT and CDR2 is YNNKEL (reference sequence). CDR3 length: 13 amino acids. V dropped 4 bases and J dropped 5 bases, with 11 bases sitting between them. DNA of the CDR3: TGTGCCAGCAGCCCCCCGCCTTGGGAGACCCAGTACTTC. This codes for CASSPPPWETQYF.

V is TRBV27 and J is TRBJ1-1; TRBD1 agrees at 9 bases. The CDR3 has 15 amino acids. J was trimmed by 0 bases and V by 7 bases; bases with no gene match: 6. Germline CDR1 reads MNHEY; CDR2 reads SMNVEV (reference sequence). The CDR3 sequence is CASTPRTGVNTEAFF. The DNA of the CDR3 is TGTGCCAGCACCCCTCGGACAGGGGTGAACACTGAAGCTTTCTTT.

The CDR3, as DNA: TGTGCCAGCAGCTTAGGGTTAGGGGGCATTCAGCCCCAGCATTTT. It is translated as CASSLGLGGIQPQHF. The chain joins TRBV7-2 to TRBJ1-5, with TRBD1 matching 7 bases. The CDR3 is 15 residues long. V dropped 1 base and J dropped 6; count of bases not matched to a gene: 6. Germline V gives CDR1 SGHTA, CDR2 FQGNSA.

This clonotype was counted between two and nine times. V gene TRBV20-1 combines with J gene TRBJ2-3, with D perhaps given as TRBD1 or TRBD2 (5 bases each). With 6 bases removed from V and 6 bases from J, the gap between germline ends came to 16 bases. The CDR3 consists of 13 residues. From germline, CDR1 is DFQATT and CDR2 SNEGSKA (reference sequence). The chain's CDR3 is CSAVSGTEDTQYF. The CDR3 DNA reads TGCAGTGCCGTTAGTGGGACCGAGGATACGCAGTATTTT.

The sample holds many counts of this clonotype. This chain uses TRBV4-3 with TRBJ2-7; tentatively, D is TRBD1 or TRBD2 (5 bases each). V lost 2 bases, J lost 1 base, and 9 bases lay in between. The germline CDR1 and CDR2 sequences are LGHNA and YSLEER. CDR3 size: 14 residues. The CDR3 coding sequence is TGCGCCAGCAGCCAACGGGACGGGTCCTACGAGCAGTACTTC. Amino acids: CASSQRDGSYEQYF.